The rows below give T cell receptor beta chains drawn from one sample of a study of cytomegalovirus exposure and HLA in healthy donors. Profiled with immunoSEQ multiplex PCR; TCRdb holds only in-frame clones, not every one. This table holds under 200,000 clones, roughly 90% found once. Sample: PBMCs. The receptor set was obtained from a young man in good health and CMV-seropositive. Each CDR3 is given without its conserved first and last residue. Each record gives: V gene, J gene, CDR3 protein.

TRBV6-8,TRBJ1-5,ASRPPQGKQPQH
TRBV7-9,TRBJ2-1,ASSHSGNSYNEQF
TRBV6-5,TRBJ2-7,ASAKDRTYEQY
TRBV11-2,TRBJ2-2,ASSFFATDTGELF
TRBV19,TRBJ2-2,ASSISGRGAGELF
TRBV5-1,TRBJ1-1,ASSLASRQGNTEAF
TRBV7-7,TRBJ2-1,ASSCPSGGLAGFLYNEQF
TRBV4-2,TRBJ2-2,ASSHGQGDGELF
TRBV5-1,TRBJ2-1,ASSWGLAGDEQF
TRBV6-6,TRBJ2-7,ASSYMPSGSSYEQY
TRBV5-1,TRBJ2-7,ASSLSRGDNEQY
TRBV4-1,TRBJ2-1,ASSQEGGGGNEQF
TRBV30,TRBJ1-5,AWKQGAGPQH
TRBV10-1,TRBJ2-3,ASSESSGRLREQY
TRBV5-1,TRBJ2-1,ASSLFNRAGGDEQF
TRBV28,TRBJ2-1,ASRPPGLAGWEQF
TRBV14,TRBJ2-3,ASISPTTGTENVPLTDTQY
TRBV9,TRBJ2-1,ASSVESFGYNEQF
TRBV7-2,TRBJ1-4,ASSLMGTGDEKLF
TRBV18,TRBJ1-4,ASSTTENEKLF
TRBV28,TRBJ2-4,ASSLRGAKNIQY
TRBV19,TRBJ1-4,ASSIQASNEKLF
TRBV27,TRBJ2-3,ASSSTEYTDTQY
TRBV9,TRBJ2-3,ASSDGTSGITDTQY
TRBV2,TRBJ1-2,ASTLQGDLGYT
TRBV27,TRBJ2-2,ASSVIHQSNTGELF
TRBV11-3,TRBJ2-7,ASSHEGLTYEQY
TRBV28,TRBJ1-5,ASRQGYQPQH
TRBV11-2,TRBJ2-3,ASSLDRGADTQY
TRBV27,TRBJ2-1,ASSFIRGEQF
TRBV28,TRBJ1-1,ASKGTGGWTEAF
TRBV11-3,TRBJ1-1,ASSLGAEAF
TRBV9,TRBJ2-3,ASSVASGTDTQY
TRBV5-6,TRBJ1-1,ASTLRDREGAEAF
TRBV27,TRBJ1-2,ASNPGGSFYGYT
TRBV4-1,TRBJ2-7,ASSRTTGTDYYEQY
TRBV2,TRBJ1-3,ASIRDRVNSGNTIY
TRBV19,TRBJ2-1,ASNAGQGYEQF
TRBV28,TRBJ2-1,ASQGGFSYNEQF
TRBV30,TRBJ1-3,AWSGTGGNTIY
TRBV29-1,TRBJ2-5,SGHEETQY
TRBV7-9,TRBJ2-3,ASSLAAEKNTQY
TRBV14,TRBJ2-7,ASSQQQGVLYEQY
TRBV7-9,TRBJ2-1,ASSILAGVGSYNEQF
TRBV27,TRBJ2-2,ASAYEGVLAGELF
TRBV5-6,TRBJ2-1,ASIWGGGAPPSYNEQF
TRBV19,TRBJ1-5,ASSQQGTRGNQPQH
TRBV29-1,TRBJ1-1,SGTANTEAF
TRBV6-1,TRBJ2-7,ATLAGFIYEQY
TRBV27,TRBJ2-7,ASSLSGGVAGIYYEQY
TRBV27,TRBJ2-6,ASSLWGGTGAGANVLT
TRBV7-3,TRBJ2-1,ASSRDSTTNEQF
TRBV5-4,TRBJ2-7,ASSQMDRGGDEQY
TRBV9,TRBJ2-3,ASSVAAGAEDTQY